This T cell receptor (beta chain) was captured in a study of blood T cell repertoires in COVID-19. Germline V CDR1 and CDR2: MGHRA, YSYEKL. V lost 4 bases to trimming and J lost 3 bases; unmatched junction nucleotides: 9. The CDR3 length is 16 residues. Libraries were prepared by immunoSEQ multiplex PCR; TCRdb keeps only in-frame clonotypes and omits some of them. The sample lists about 290,000 clones; about 82% were seen once. Sequencing was performed on peripheral blood. The TCR originated in a woman between 45 and 65 years old with active or convalescent COVID-19. The V gene is TRBV4-1, the J gene TRBJ2-5; 9 bases match TRBD1. CDR3: CASSRMTGGGEETQYF. The CDR3 DNA sequence: TGCGCCAGCAGCCGAATGACAGGGGGAGGCGAAGAGACCCAGTACTTC.